Listed here are 32 T cell receptor beta chains from one sample, sequenced in a study of breast tumors, draining lymph nodes, adjacent tissues. Breast cancer patients provided tissue from their axillary draining lymph nodes. TCRdb recomputed calls from the multiplex PCR reads with MiXCR, one row per CDR3 protein. Found here are 130,000 or so distinct CDR3 sequences, 20% to 25% of them singletons; the top ten hold 2.5% to 3%. The specimen was axillary lymph node tissue. The receptors were gathered from a female donor with breast cancer. Some clones in this sample may be carry-over from other donors' samples.

This clonotype appeared many times. This sequence joins TRBV7-8 and TRBJ2-1; possible D gene TRBD2, 5 bases. The germline V and J ends were trimmed by 2 bases and 10 bases, with 15 bases remaining between them. The CDR3 is 14 amino acids. Germline loops: CDR1 SGHVS, CDR2 FQNEAQ. CDR3 nucleotides: TGTGCCAGCAGCTTATCACCGGGGTCCCGGGAGCAGTTCTTC. Protein: CASSLSPGSREQFF.

As concerns this clonotype: As the CDR3 is not closed by the conserved phenylalanine or tryptophan, this likely results from a read error. The rearrangement links TRBV28 to TRBJ2-1; 10 nucleotides agree with TRBD1. The CDR3 consists of 17 residues. With V trimmed by 6 bases and J by 5 bases, 13 bases remained unmatched. Germline CDR1 and CDR2: MDHEN and SYDVKM. The CDR3 DNA is TGTGCCAGCAGGCAATCCCGGGACAGGGGATCGAACAATGAGCAGTTCTCC. This codes for CASRQSRDRGSNNEQFS.

Details on this clonotype: This could be a read error, since a much larger clone is one nucleotide away. The chain couples TRBV19 to TRBJ2-1; D call uncertain. Germline CDR1 is LNHDA and CDR2 is SQIVND (reference sequence). Trimming shortened V by 8 bases and J by 2 bases, and 10 bases separated the two germline ends. The CDR3 contains 13 residues. The CDR3 reads CASGGRAYNEQFF. CDR3 bases: TGTGCCAGTGGTGGTCGGGCCTACAATGAGCAGTTCTTC.

This clonotype was detected many times. The chain employs TRBV29-1 and TRBJ2-7, with TRBD2 matching 13 bases. The CDR3 has 15 residues. Looked up from germline, CDR1 is SQVTM and CDR2 is ANQGSEA. The J segment lost 0 bases and the V segment lost 7 bases, leaving 6 bases of the junction unmatched. The CDR3 sequence: CSAKRTSGSSYEQYF. In DNA form, the CDR3 reads TGCAGCGCCAAACGGACTAGCGGGAGCTCCTACGAGCAGTACTTC.

This clonotype was detected many times. This chain joins TRBV6-6 and TRBJ2-1, with a possible D match to TRBD2 (6 bases). This CDR3 is 15 amino acids long. CDR1 MNHNY and CDR2 SVGAGI come from the germline V gene (reference sequence). Trimming pared 5 bases from V and 6 bases from J, leaving 17 bases between. DNA for the CDR3: TGTGCCAGCAGTCCTTTAGCGGAGAGGGGCAATGAGCAGTTCTTC. This encodes CASSPLAERGNEQFF.

This clonotype was found many times. The chain recombines TRBV30 with TRBJ1-2; possibly TRBD1 for D (6 bases). The CDR3 sequence is 13 residues long. V dropped 2 bases and J dropped 4 bases, with 11 bases sitting between them. In germline, CDR1 is GTSNPN, CDR2 SVGIG (reference sequence). The CDR3 DNA sequence: TGTGCCTGGAGTCCCAGGGGAACCTATGGCTACACCTTC. It yields the protein CAWSPRGTYGYTF.

There are many counts of this clonotype. This sequence joins TRBV20-1 and TRBJ1-2; tentative D call: TRBD1 (6 bases). V lost 6 bases, J lost 2 bases, and 13 bases lay in between. Per the germline V gene, CDR1 is DFQATT and CDR2 is SNEGSKA (reference sequence). The CDR3 is made up of 13 amino acids. CDR3 sequence: CSATEGVNYGYTF. As DNA, the CDR3 is TGCAGTGCCACGGAGGGGGTAAACTATGGCTACACCTTC.

As for this clonotype: With a much larger clone just one base away, this may be a read error. This is likely a read error, given that the CDR3 carries no conserved phenylalanine or tryptophan at its end. This chain uses TRBV7-9 with TRBJ2-5, with 9 bases matching TRBD2. The V gene's germline CDR1 is SEHNR and CDR2 FQNEAQ (reference sequence). The CDR3 loop spans 14 amino acids. Unmatched junction bases numbered 6, after V lost 5 bases and J lost 5 bases. This chain's CDR3 is CASSPRTSDETQYS. CDR3 DNA sequence: TGTGCCAGCAGCCCTCGGACTAGCGATGAGACCCAGTACTCC.

This clonotype was seen many times. The chain joins TRBV11-2 to TRBJ1-4; D ambiguous. The CDR3 has 14 amino acids. V lost 2 bases and J lost 3, with 7 bases in between. Looked up from germline, CDR1 is SGHAT and CDR2 is FQNNGV. The CDR3 reads CASSLSGPNEKLFF. The CDR3 coding sequence is TGTGCCAGCAGCTTATCCGGCCCTAATGAAAAACTGTTTTTT.

The chain recombines TRBV29-1 with TRBJ2-1, with 13 bases identical to TRBD2. Per germline, CDR1 SQVTM and CDR2 ANQGSEA. Trimming removed 6 bases from V and 0 bases from J; junction bases left unmatched: 8. This CDR3 is built from 17 residues. CDR3 amino acids: CSVEGLAGMGSYNEQFF. The CDR3 DNA sequence: TGCAGCGTGGAGGGACTAGCGGGAATGGGCTCCTACAATGAGCAGTTCTTC.

In its sample, this clonotype was seen many times. The V gene is TRBV9, the J gene TRBJ2-7; D tentatively reads TRBD1 or TRBD2 (5 bases each). CDR1 SGDLS and CDR2 YYNGEE come from the germline V gene. CDR3 length equals 14 residues. Trimming removed 4 bases from V and 3 bases from J, with 14 bases in between. In DNA form, the CDR3 reads TGTGCCAGCAGCTCCCGGGACGGTGACTACGAGCAGTACTTC. Protein sequence: CASSSRDGDYEQYF.

As to this clonotype: One base away lies a much larger clone, so this may be a sequencing read error. This chain links TRBV6-1 with TRBJ2-5, with D perhaps TRBD1 (5 bases). The CDR3 contains 15 residues. The germline CDR1 and CDR2 sequences are MNHNS and SASEGT. CDR3 coding DNA: TGTGTCAGCAGTGAATCCCAGGGTTCTGTGGAGACCCAGTACTTC. Its protein product is CVSSESQGSVETQYF.

This chain links TRBV20-1 with TRBJ2-3; 10 nucleotides line up with TRBD2. From germline, CDR1 is DFQATT and CDR2 SNEGSKA (reference sequence). The CDR3 loop spans 15 amino acids. Trimming took 2 bases from V and 1 from J; bases not matched to a gene: 3. As DNA, the CDR3 is TGCAGTGCTAGATCCGGGACTAGCGGCACAGATACGCAGTATTTT. It is translated as CSARSGTSGTDTQYF.

Comment on this clonotype: A read error may account for a junction end that differs from germline. The chain has TRBV18 and TRBJ2-3, with 7 bases fitting TRBD1. The length of the CDR3 is 15 residues. From germline, CDR1 is KGHSH and CDR2 LQKENI. The DNA of the CDR3 is TGTGCCAGCTCGCTACAGGGGATTGGCACAGATACGCAGTCTTTT. Protein product: CASSLQGIGTDTQSF. The full variable domain, in which reference TRBV18 and TRBJ2-3 provide the parts outside the CDR3, is NAGVMQNPRHLVRRRGQEARLRCSPMKGHSHVYWYRQLPEEGLKFMVYLQKENIIDESGMPKERFSAEFPKEGPSILRIQQVVRGDSAAYFCASSLQGIGTDTQSFGPGTRLTVL.

This clonotype was observed at least ten times. V and J are TRBV24-1 and TRBJ2-7; 13 positions agree with TRBD2. The J segment lost 6 bases and the V segment lost 3 bases, leaving 7 bases of the junction unmatched. CDR3 length: 16 amino acids. Germline CDR1 and CDR2: KGHDR and SFDVKD. The CDR3: CATSDATSGRLGEQYF. CDR3 bases: TGTGCCACCAGTGATGCGACTAGCGGGAGGTTAGGCGAGCAGTACTTC.

This clonotype was found many times. The rearrangement links TRBV10-3 to TRBJ2-3; TRBD2 aligns across 8 bases. V lost 6 bases and J lost 2; bases outside the gene matches: 4. CDR1 ENHRY and CDR2 SYGVKD come from the germline V gene. CDR3 size: 14 residues. The chain's CDR3 is CAIRYSGVTDTQYF. The CDR3 coding sequence is TGTGCCATCAGATATAGCGGGGTCACAGATACGCAGTATTTT.

This clonotype was recorded at least ten times. The rearrangement joins TRBV19 to TRBJ1-4; no clear D. V lost 5 bases and J lost 5, with 15 bases in between. Germline-derived CDR1 and CDR2 are LNHDA and SQIVND (reference sequence). This CDR3 region has 15 residues. The CDR3 region has the DNA TGTGCCAGTAGTGCCTCGGGGTTACCAAATGAAAAACTGTTTTTT. Translating it yields CASSASGLPNEKLFF.

The table lists this clonotype with many counts. V usage is TRBV12-5 and J usage is TRBJ2-1; 8 bases agree with TRBD2. Germline V gene lookup returns CDR1 LGHNT and CDR2 FRNRAP. V trimming: 5 bases; J trimming: 8 bases; junction bases outside the gene matches: 11. The CDR3 covers 15 residues. The CDR3 reads CASGRGGVSSHEQFF. CDR3 nucleotides: TGTGCTAGTGGTCGGGGGGGCGTCTCGTCGCATGAGCAGTTCTTC.

This clonotype has a count of ten or more. The V call is TRBV19, the J call TRBJ1-5, with D possibly TRBD1 on 6 matching bases. V dropped 5 bases and J dropped 0 bases, with 17 bases sitting between them. CDR1 is LNHDA and CDR2 is SQIVND in the germline V gene (reference sequence). The CDR3 sequence is 17 residues long. This CDR3 is CASSRTGNGHSNQPQHF. CDR3 in DNA: TGTGCCAGTAGTCGAACAGGGAACGGTCATAGCAATCAGCCCCAGCATTTT.

As concerns this clonotype: Just one base apart from a much larger clone, this may be a read error. This is likely a read error, given that the CDR3 carries no conserved phenylalanine or tryptophan at its end. The chain is built from TRBV2 and TRBJ2-7, with 8 bases that match TRBD1. The CDR3 is 15 amino acids. Germline V gene data show CDR1 as SNHLY and CDR2 as FYNNEI. With V trimmed by 8 bases and J by 2 bases, 11 bases remained unmatched. CDR3 sequence: CASFFGQGAAYEQYL. The CDR3 DNA reads as TGTGCCAGCTTCTTTGGGCAGGGGGCAGCCTACGAGCAGTACCTC.

This clonotype was observed many times. The chain employs TRBV9 and TRBJ2-1, with a weak D call TRBD2 (5 bases). The CDR3 totals 13 residues. The V and J ends lost 4 bases and 3 bases respectively, with 8 bases between them. From germline, CDR1 is SGDLS and CDR2 YYNGEE. The CDR3 DNA sequence: TGTGCCAGCAGCCCCCGGGACTACAATGAGCAGTTCTTC. This codes for CASSPRDYNEQFF. The whole variable domain, remainder taken from reference TRBV9 and TRBJ2-1, is DSGVTQTPKHLITATGQRVTLRCSPRSGDLSVYWYQQSLDQGLQFLIQYYNGEERAKGNILERFSAQQFPDLHSELNLSSLELGDSALYFCASSPRDYNEQFFGPGTRLTVL.

Comments on this clonotype: A much bigger clone sits one base away, suggesting this may be a read error. The J gene is TRBJ2-7, the V gene TRBV11-2; 7 positions agree with TRBD2. V was pared by 4 bases and J by 4 bases, with 7 bases of the junction left unmatched. CDR3 size: 14 residues. From germline, CDR1 is SGHAT and CDR2 FQNNGV. The CDR3 DNA is TGTGCCAGCAGCTCCCCGGGACTACTTTACGAGCAGTACTTC. Amino acid sequence: CASSSPGLLYEQYF.

This clonotype was observed at least ten times. V is TRBV11-2 and J is TRBJ2-3, with D uncertain. Germline values: CDR1 SGHAT, CDR2 FQNNGV. The CDR3 length is 13 residues. V dropped 0 bases and J dropped 6 bases, with 7 bases sitting between them. CDR3: CASSLDRLDTQYF. CDR3 bases: TGTGCCAGCAGCTTAGATCGGTTGGATACGCAGTATTTT.

This clonotype was seen ten or more times. The chain uses TRBV20-1 and TRBJ1-5, with D possibly TRBD1 on 6 matching bases. Germline CDR1 DFQATT, CDR2 SNEGSKA (reference sequence). This CDR3 comprises 12 residues. V dropped 5 bases and J dropped 6 bases, with 11 bases sitting between them. CDR3 sequence reads: CSAVRGGQPQHF. The DNA for the CDR3 is TGCAGTGCTGTCAGGGGTGGTCAGCCCCAGCATTTT.

Concerning this clonotype itself: The junction differs from germline at one of its ends, possibly a read error. CDR3 DNA: TGTGCCGGTAGTATATCGGGGGCGGACAATCAGCCCCAGCATTTT. It encodes CAGSISGADNQPQHF. The genes are TRBV19 and TRBJ1-5, with TRBD1 as a possible D gene (6 bases). The germline gives CDR1 LNHDA, CDR2 SQIVND (reference sequence). CDR3 length: 15 residues.

This clonotype was detected ten times or more. V and J are TRBV9 and TRBJ2-1, with 8 bases matching TRBD1. The CDR3 consists of 14 residues. Per germline, CDR1 SGDLS and CDR2 YYNGEE. J was trimmed by 8 bases and V by 0 bases; bases with no gene match: 4. This chain's CDR3 is CASSVEGQGDEQFF. The CDR3 nucleotides read TGTGCCAGCAGCGTAGAAGGACAGGGTGATGAGCAGTTCTTC.

This clonotype was observed many times. The chain has TRBV28 and TRBJ2-7, with D uncertain. Germline values: CDR1 MDHEN, CDR2 SYDVKM. This CDR3 comprises 15 residues. The V end lost 3 bases, the J end lost 2 bases, and 14 bases lay between the germline ends. CDR3 sequence reads: CASSLGIMGAYEQYF. Written as DNA, the CDR3 is TGTGCCAGCAGTTTGGGGATTATGGGTGCCTACGAGCAGTACTTC.

This clonotype was observed at least ten times. J is TRBJ1-5 and V is TRBV30; D is uncertain. The CDR3 loop spans 12 amino acids. Trimming removed 3 bases at V and 6 bases at J, with 9 bases between. Germline CDR1 is GTSNPN and CDR2 is SVGIG (reference sequence). CDR3 amino acids: CAWSPAGQPQHF. The CDR3 region has the DNA TGTGCCTGGAGCCCCGCTGGTCAGCCCCAGCATTTT.

This clonotype appeared many times. The genes are TRBV12-5 and TRBJ2-6, with D uncertain. V lost 1 base to trimming and J lost 0 bases, with 7 bases between them. The germline gives CDR1 LGHNT, CDR2 FRNRAP. The CDR3 covers 16 residues. The CDR3 loop reads CASGLDTRSGANVLTF. In nucleotides, the CDR3 is TGTGCTAGTGGTTTGGACACCCGCTCTGGGGCCAACGTCCTGACTTTC.

This clonotype was observed many times. J is TRBJ2-7 and V is TRBV27; 9 nucleotides agree with TRBD1. V gave up 5 bases and J gave up 5 bases; unmatched junction bases: 4. Germline V gene sequence: CDR1 MNHEY, CDR2 SMNVEV (reference sequence). This CDR3 comprises 13 residues. Here the CDR3 DNA reads TGTGCCAGCAGTGGGACAGGGCCCAACGAGCAGTACTTC. Translated: CASSGTGPNEQYF.

This clonotype has a count of ten or more. The chain links TRBV5-1 to TRBJ1-3; D is ambiguous. This CDR3 is built from 13 residues. Trimming removed 3 bases at V and 4 bases at J, with 8 bases between. The germline V gene encodes CDR1 SGHRS and CDR2 YFSETQ. The CDR3 loop reads CASSWALGNTIYF. The CDR3 nucleotides are TGCGCCAGCAGCTGGGCCCTCGGAAACACCATATATTTT.

V is TRBV30 and J is TRBJ1-4, with TRBD1 as a possible D gene (5 bases). The germline V and J ends were trimmed by 2 bases and 7 bases, with 17 bases remaining between them. Looked up from germline, CDR1 is GTSNPN and CDR2 is SVGIG (reference sequence). The length of the CDR3 is 15 residues. This chain's CDR3 is CAWSSGTGGVEKLFF. In nucleotides, the CDR3 is TGTGCCTGGAGTTCGGGGACTGGCGGGGTTGAAAAACTGTTTTTT.